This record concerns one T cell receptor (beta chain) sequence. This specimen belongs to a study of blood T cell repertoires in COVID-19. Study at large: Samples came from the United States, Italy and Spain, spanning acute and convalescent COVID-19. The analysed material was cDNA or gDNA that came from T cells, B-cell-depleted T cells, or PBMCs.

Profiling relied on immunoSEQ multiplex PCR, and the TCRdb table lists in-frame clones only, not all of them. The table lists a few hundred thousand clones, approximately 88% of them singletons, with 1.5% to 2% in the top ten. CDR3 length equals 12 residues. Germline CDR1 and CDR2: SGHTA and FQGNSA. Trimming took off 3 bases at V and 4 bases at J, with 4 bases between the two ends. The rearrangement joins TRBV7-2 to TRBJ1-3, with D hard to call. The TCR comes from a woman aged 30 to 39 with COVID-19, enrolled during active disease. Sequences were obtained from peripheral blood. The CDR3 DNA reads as TGTGCCAGCAGCTTCCTAGGAAACACCATATATTTT. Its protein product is CASSFLGNTIYF.